The next 30 T cell receptor beta chains were all read from a single sample in a study of long-term antiretroviral therapy in people with HIV (dated by TCRdb to the early 2020s). The immunoSEQ hsTCRB v3.0 assay was used at survey level resolution for TRB variable region sequencing. The table was pulled from immuneACCESS by TCRdb, which kept in-frame rearrangements only. Such tables lose some clones; where checked, under half of the loss comes from unresolved V genes, and the rest has no known cause. A total of roughly 44,000 clones appear in this sample, about 95% of them only once. The ten largest clones capture approximately 2.5% of the sample. The sequenced sample was unsorted PBMCs, obtained 3.7 years after starting antiretroviral therapy. These receptors were collected from a woman aged 45-60 years with HIV.

The rearrangement joins TRBV6-5 to TRBJ1-1; D is perhaps TRBD1 (6 bases). Germline assignment: CDR1 MNHEY and CDR2 SVGAGI. Trimming took 6 bases from V and 5 from J, leaving 13 bases between them. The length of the CDR3 is 13 residues. CDR3 sequence reads: CASRGTGRTEAFF. CDR3 coding DNA: TGTGCCAGCAGGGGTACAGGGAGGACTGAAGCTTTCTTT.

The chain links TRBV2 to TRBJ2-7; TRBD1 aligns across 8 bases. The CDR3 is 14 amino acids. Germline assignment: CDR1 SNHLY and CDR2 FYNNEI. V shed 5 bases, J shed 3 bases, and the junction held 6 bases outside the gene matches. The CDR3 coding sequence is TGTGCCAGCAGTTTAGGCGGACAGGGCTACGAGCAGTACTTC. Its protein is CASSLGGQGYEQYF.

V gene TRBV5-6 combines with J gene TRBJ1-3, with 10 positions matching TRBD1. CDR1 and CDR2 (germline): SGHDT, YYEEEE. V trimming: 4 bases; J trimming: 2 bases; junction bases outside the gene matches: 9. This CDR3 is 17 amino acids long. CDR3 bases: TGTGCCAGCAGCCCGGAAAAAGACAGGGGGCCTGGAAACACCATATATTTT. It translates to CASSPEKDRGPGNTIYF.

The V call is TRBV7-9, the J call TRBJ2-6; the match to TRBD1 covers 7 bases. The CDR3 loop spans 16 amino acids. Germline CDR1 reads SEHNR; CDR2 reads FQNEAQ (reference sequence). The V segment lost 4 bases and the J segment 0 bases; nucleotides outside the gene matches: 3. The DNA for the CDR3 is TGTGCCAGCAGCTGGAGACAGGGCTCTGGGGCCAACGTCCTGACTTTC. It yields the protein CASSWRQGSGANVLTF.

This sequence joins TRBV7-9 and TRBJ1-4; D remains ambiguous. Trimming cost V 4 bases and J 5 bases, with 8 bases left between them. CDR1 and CDR2 from the germline V gene are SEHNR and FQNEAQ (reference sequence). The CDR3 loop spans 13 amino acids. This CDR3 reads CASSSPENEKLFF. The CDR3 bases are TGTGCCAGCAGCTCCCCGGAGAATGAAAAACTGTTTTTT.

The genes are TRBV6-5 and TRBJ2-7; D is unclear. Deletions cut 2 bases from V and 6 bases from J, with 5 bases between. The germline V gene encodes CDR1 MNHEY and CDR2 SVGAGI. This CDR3 contains 11 residues. The CDR3 DNA is TGTGCCAGCAGTTACGCTTCCGAGCAGTACTTC. Residues: CASSYASEQYF.

V and J are TRBV5-6 and TRBJ1-6; unclear D gene. This CDR3 has 12 amino acids. Trimming cost V 0 bases and J 10 bases, with 5 bases left between them. Germline values: CDR1 SGHDT, CDR2 YYEEEE. This CDR3 reads CASSLDLSPLHF. The CDR3 DNA sequence: TGTGCCAGCAGCTTGGACCTGTCACCCCTCCACTTT.

The chain carries TRBV4-3 and TRBJ2-3; TRBD1 is a possible D gene (8 bases). The germline V and J ends were trimmed by 3 bases and 6 bases, with 19 bases remaining between them. Germline V CDR1 and CDR2: LGHNA, YSLEER. The CDR3 sequence is 16 residues long. Here the CDR3 reads CASSHSTGEGQDTQYF. CDR3 DNA: TGCGCCAGCAGCCACTCGACAGGGGAGGGTCAGGATACGCAGTATTTT.

The rearrangement joins TRBV4-3 to TRBJ2-4; no firm D call. With 0 bases removed from V and 0 bases from J, the gap between germline ends came to 15 bases. CDR1 LGHNA and CDR2 YSLEER come from the germline V gene. The CDR3 has 18 residues. The CDR3 nucleotides read TGCGCCAGCAGCCAAGATTTGACGGCAGGATCAGCCAAAAACATTCAGTACTTC. Amino acid sequence: CASSQDLTAGSAKNIQYF.

This chain uses TRBV7-9 with TRBJ1-1; 7 nucleotides match TRBD1. The CDR3 length is 15 residues. V lost 5 bases and J lost 1; bases outside the gene matches: 7. Looked up from germline, CDR1 is SEHNR and CDR2 is FQNEAQ (reference sequence). The CDR3 region is CASSPPGQKNTEAFF. The CDR3 DNA is TGTGCCAGCAGCCCACCGGGACAGAAGAACACTGAAGCTTTCTTT. Variable domain in full (rest from reference TRBV7-9 and TRBJ1-1): DTGVSQNPRHKITKRGQNVTFRCDPISEHNRLYWYRQTLGQGPEFLTYFQNEAQLEKSRLLSDRFSAERPKGSFSTLEIQRTEQGDSAMYLCASSPPGQKNTEAFFGQGTRLTVV.

The chain combines TRBV6-1 with TRBJ2-3; a weak D match, TRBD1 (5 bases). This CDR3 is 17 amino acids long. Trimming cost V 1 base and J 0 bases, with 14 bases left between them. Germline assignment: CDR1 MNHNS and CDR2 SASEGT. The CDR3 sequence: CASSEELGAWSTDTQYF. CDR3 bases: TGTGCCAGCAGTGAAGAGTTAGGGGCCTGGAGCACAGATACGCAGTATTTT.

Only a few counts were recorded for this clone. The V gene is TRBV25-1, the J gene TRBJ2-1, with 9 nucleotides matching TRBD2. Germline V lookup: CDR1 MGHDK, CDR2 SYGVNS. The CDR3 contains 14 residues. The trim removed 5 bases at V and 6 bases at J, leaving 5 bases unmatched. The CDR3, as DNA: TGTGCCAGCAGTACGGCTAGCGGGGTCAATGAGCAGTTCTTC. Protein product: CASSTASGVNEQFF.

CDR3 nucleotide sequence: TGTGCCAGCAGCAAGGGACAGAATCAGCCCCAGCATTTT. This translates into CASSKGQNQPQHF. The rearrangement joins TRBV6-5 to TRBJ1-5; TRBD1 agrees at 7 bases. The V gene's germline CDR1 is MNHEY and CDR2 SVGAGI. The CDR3 spans 13 residues. The V gene end was trimmed by 6 bases and the J gene end by 4 bases; junction bases not matched to a gene: 3.

The rearrangement uses TRBV30 and TRBJ2-1, with unresolved D. Germline loops: CDR1 GTSNPN, CDR2 SVGIG (reference sequence). Trimming pared 2 bases from V and 6 bases from J, leaving 11 bases between. This CDR3 comprises 13 residues. CDR3 DNA sequence: TGTGCCTGGAGTCGGAGCTCGTCCAATGAGCAGTTCTTC. This sequence encodes CAWSRSSSNEQFF.

V usage is TRBV27 and J usage is TRBJ1-3, with no clear D. Trimming left V 6 bases short and J 7 bases short, with 13 bases between. Germline loops: CDR1 MNHEY, CDR2 SMNVEV (reference sequence). CDR3 size: 13 residues. CDR3 sequence reads: CASRLTSENTIYF. The CDR3 nucleotides are TGTGCCAGCAGACTCACTTCGGAGAACACCATATATTTT.

This sequence joins TRBV2 and TRBJ2-5; D might be TRBD1 (6 bases). V dropped 5 bases and J dropped 4 bases, with 17 bases sitting between them. Germline values: CDR1 SNHLY, CDR2 FYNNEI. The length of the CDR3 is 15 residues. CDR3 loop: CASSLLRGTSETQYF. In nucleotides, the CDR3 is TGTGCCAGCAGTCTACTCAGGGGCACGTCAGAGACCCAGTACTTC.

The V and J genes are TRBV27 and TRBJ2-7; D is ambiguous. Germline V lookup: CDR1 MNHEY, CDR2 SMNVEV (reference sequence). The V end lost 6 bases, the J end lost 2 bases, and 11 bases lay between the germline ends. The CDR3 is made up of 13 amino acids. The CDR3 nucleotides read TGTGCCAGCAGCCAAACGGATACCTACGAGCAGTACTTC. Protein product: CASSQTDTYEQYF.

The count of this clone is one. The chain joins TRBV30 to TRBJ1-2, with TRBD1 matching over 8 bases. This CDR3 contains 14 residues. Trimming removed 0 bases from V and 6 bases from J; junction bases left unmatched: 6. Per germline, CDR1 GTSNPN and CDR2 SVGIG (reference sequence). CDR3 amino acids: CAWSVAGGSHGYTF. The CDR3 nucleotides read TGTGCCTGGAGTGTGGCAGGGGGCAGTCATGGCTACACCTTC.

The chain has TRBV5-8 and TRBJ2-7; the D call may be TRBD1 or TRBD2 (5 bases each). V was clipped by 9 bases and J by 7 bases, with 23 bases between them. CDR1 and CDR2 (germline): SGHTS, YDEGEE. CDR3 length: 14 amino acids. CDR3 sequence (DNA): TGTGCCACTGGGGGAGTGGGAAAAGTATGGGAGCAGTACTTC. Translated, it gives CATGGVGKVWEQYF.

This chain links TRBV5-5 with TRBJ2-7; 10 nucleotides agree with TRBD2. The CDR3 contains 15 residues. Losses at the gene ends were 7 bases for V and 5 bases for J; bases not matched to a gene: 12. From germline, CDR1 is SGHKS and CDR2 YYEKEE (reference sequence). Here the CDR3 reads CASAGSGGAINEQYF. CDR3 nucleotide sequence: TGTGCCAGCGCCGGCAGCGGGGGGGCCATCAACGAGCAGTACTTC. Using reference TRBV5-5 and TRBJ2-7 for the parts outside the CDR3, the full variable domain is DAGVTQSPTHLIKTRGQQVTLRCSPISGHKSVSWYQQVLGQGPQFIFQYYEKEERGRGNFPDRFSARQFPNYSSELNVNALLLGDSALYLCASAGSGGAINEQYFGPGTRLTVT.

The chain links TRBV11-2 to TRBJ2-2, with D tentatively TRBD1 (6 bases). The CDR3 runs to 15 residues. Germline CDR1 is SGHAT and CDR2 is FQNNGV. V lost 2 bases, J lost 4 bases, and 11 bases lay in between. Here the CDR3 DNA reads TGTGCCAGCAGCTTATCCGCAGGGGCCACCGGGGAGCTGTTTTTT. Protein: CASSLSAGATGELFF.

This clone was picked up one time. Other DNA sequences from this sample encode an identical CDR3 as well. This chain uses TRBV11-2 with TRBJ2-5; TRBD2 matches at 13 bases. The CDR3 runs to 16 residues. CDR1 is SGHAT and CDR2 is FQNNGV in the germline V gene. The ends lost 5 bases at V and 1 base at J; junction bases unmatched: 4. CDR3 coding DNA: TGTGCCAGCAGCCCGTGGACTAGCGGGGGCCAAGAGACCCAGTACTTC. Its protein product is CASSPWTSGGQETQYF.

The chain recombines TRBV11-2 with TRBJ2-5; no firm D call. Germline CDR1 reads SGHAT; CDR2 reads FQNNGV. Trimming took 0 bases from V and 4 from J, leaving 3 bases between them. The CDR3 contains 12 residues. The CDR3: CASSLDTETQYF. For the CDR3, the DNA is TGTGCCAGCAGCTTAGATACAGAGACCCAGTACTTC.

This clone has only one observation. This sequence joins TRBV5-1 and TRBJ2-1, with 9 bases identical to TRBD1. The J segment lost 8 bases and the V segment lost 7 bases, leaving 7 bases of the junction unmatched. The CDR3 has 13 amino acids. Germline V gene lookup returns CDR1 SGHRS and CDR2 YFSETQ. This CDR3 is CASGEDRGDEQFF. CDR3 nucleotides: TGCGCCAGCGGGGAGGACAGGGGCGATGAGCAGTTCTTC.

V and J are TRBV5-1 and TRBJ1-1; D gene uncertain. V gave up 0 bases and J gave up 1 base, with 7 bases separating them. CDR1 is SGHRS, CDR2 YFSETQ, per germline. The CDR3 sequence is 14 residues long. CDR3 amino acids: CASSLGPTNTEAFF. The DNA of the CDR3 is TGCGCCAGCAGCTTGGGACCGACGAACACTGAAGCTTTCTTT.

This rearrangement joins TRBV19 to TRBJ1-4; the D is unclear. The CDR3 length is 13 residues. Germline CDR1 and CDR2: LNHDA and SQIVND (reference sequence). The ends were cut back, 7 bases at V and 8 bases at J, with 14 bases in the middle. The CDR3 sequence is CASTMGNWEKLFF. CDR3 nucleotides: TGTGCCAGTACCATGGGGAATTGGGAAAAACTGTTTTTT.

V is TRBV7-9 and J is TRBJ1-2, with D maybe TRBD1 (5 bases). The CDR3 consists of 15 residues. Germline V gives CDR1 SEHNR, CDR2 FQNEAQ (reference sequence). V was shortened by 2 bases and J by 8 bases, with 18 bases between the two germline ends. CDR3 residues: CASSLTTGAGRGYTF. The CDR3 DNA is TGTGCCAGCAGCTTAACTACCGGGGCCGGCAGGGGCTACACCTTC.

The chain joins TRBV15 to TRBJ1-1; D might be TRBD1 (5 bases). V lost 6 bases and J 4 bases, leaving 9 bases between the germline ends. Germline V CDR1 and CDR2: LNHNV, YYDKDF (reference sequence). The CDR3 has 12 residues. For the CDR3, the DNA is TGTGCCACCAGTCGCAGGGTCACTGAAGCTTTCTTT. It translates to CATSRRVTEAFF.

The chain is built from TRBV7-9 and TRBJ2-2, with TRBD1 as a possible D gene (6 bases). V was clipped by 2 bases and J by 2 bases, with 15 bases between them. The length of the CDR3 is 17 residues. Germline V gene lookup returns CDR1 SEHNR and CDR2 FQNEAQ (reference sequence). The CDR3 sequence is CASSLYPKTGNTGELFF. CDR3 DNA sequence: TGTGCCAGCAGCTTATACCCGAAGACAGGAAACACCGGGGAGCTGTTTTTT.

The genes are TRBV11-2 and TRBJ2-7, with a possible D match to TRBD2 (5 bases). V lost 4 bases and J 6 bases, leaving 13 bases between the germline ends. Germline V gene data show CDR1 as SGHAT and CDR2 as FQNNGV. The CDR3 is 13 residues long. The CDR3 region is CASSSGSSREQYF. The DNA of the CDR3 is TGTGCCAGCAGCTCGGGGTCTAGCCGCGAGCAGTACTTC.